The T cell receptor beta chain under discussion was sequenced for a study of blood T cell repertoires in COVID-19. Study-level information: The cDNA or gDNA used as material had been derived from T cells, B-cell-depleted T cells, or PBMCs.

The J segment lost 5 bases and the V segment lost 4 bases, leaving 4 bases of the junction unmatched. The CDR3 has 13 amino acids. Germline V CDR1 and CDR2: MNHEY, SVGAGI. Sequencing used immunoSEQ multiplex PCR; TCRdb keeps in-frame clones, though not all of them. The repertoire consists of tens of thousands of clones, with roughly 85% occurring once and the leading ten covering under 4.5%. This clone was counted only a few times. The specimen was peripheral blood. The chain links TRBV6-5 to TRBJ1-1, with 7 bases aligning to TRBD1. This receptor was taken from a man aged 55 to 70 with acute or convalescent COVID-19. The CDR3 spells CASSSGTETEAFF. Here the CDR3 DNA reads TGTGCCAGCAGTTCCGGGACAGAGACTGAAGCTTTCTTT.